This TCR beta chain was retrieved from a study of CD4 T cells in relation to SARS-CoV-2 and coronaviruses. Whole-study context: After roughly ten days of antigen culture, PBMC TCR beta CDR3s were sequenced. Findings and limits, study-wide: No crossreactivity against non-spike viral proteins was tested here.

The germline V and J ends were trimmed by 0 bases and 9 bases, with 14 bases remaining between them. Germline V gene lookup returns CDR1 LGHNA and CDR2 YSLEER. The CDR3 covers 14 residues. Naive and memory CD4+ T cells came from enriched cryopreserved PBMCs. As concerns this clone: What it binds is not known.

Some clones are missing from TCRdb's copy, which holds only in-frame ones; the method was immunoSEQ multiplex PCR. The table lists 40,000 to 50,000 clones, 84% of them singletons. V gene TRBV4-3 combines with J gene TRBJ2-5; D is possibly TRBD1 (7 bases). The sequenced sample consisted of naive CD4+ T cells from PBMCs, cultured in vitro. Subset described: naive CD4+ T cells isolated by negative enrichment. This receptor was taken from an adult with COVID-19. The CDR3 loop reads CASSQDWTGGAQYF. CDR3 DNA: TGCGCCAGCAGCCAAGATTGGACAGGCGGGGCCCAGTACTTC.